This T cell receptor (beta chain) derives from a study of blood T cell repertoires in COVID-19. As for the study in general: Samples came from the United States, Italy and Spain, spanning acute and convalescent COVID-19. From T cells, B-cell-depleted T cells, or PBMCs came the material, which was cDNA or gDNA.

V trimming: 2 bases; J trimming: 4 bases; junction bases outside the gene matches: 4. The CDR3 contains 15 residues. CDR1 and CDR2 (germline): LGHDT, YNNKEL (reference sequence). TCRdb's copy holds only in-frame clones and misses some; the assay was immunoSEQ multiplex PCR. Counted here are fewer than 250,000 clones, almost 85% occurring once; the ten biggest clones make up under 2%. J is TRBJ2-1 and V is TRBV3-1 (or the pseudogene TRBV3-2), with 8 bases lining up with TRBD2. This clonotype originated in a woman of 80 years or more with acute or convalescent COVID-19. Sample: peripheral blood. This chain's CDR3 is CASSQTAGAYNEQFF. In nucleotides, the CDR3 is TGTGCCAGCAGCCAAACAGCGGGGGCTTACAATGAGCAGTTCTTC.